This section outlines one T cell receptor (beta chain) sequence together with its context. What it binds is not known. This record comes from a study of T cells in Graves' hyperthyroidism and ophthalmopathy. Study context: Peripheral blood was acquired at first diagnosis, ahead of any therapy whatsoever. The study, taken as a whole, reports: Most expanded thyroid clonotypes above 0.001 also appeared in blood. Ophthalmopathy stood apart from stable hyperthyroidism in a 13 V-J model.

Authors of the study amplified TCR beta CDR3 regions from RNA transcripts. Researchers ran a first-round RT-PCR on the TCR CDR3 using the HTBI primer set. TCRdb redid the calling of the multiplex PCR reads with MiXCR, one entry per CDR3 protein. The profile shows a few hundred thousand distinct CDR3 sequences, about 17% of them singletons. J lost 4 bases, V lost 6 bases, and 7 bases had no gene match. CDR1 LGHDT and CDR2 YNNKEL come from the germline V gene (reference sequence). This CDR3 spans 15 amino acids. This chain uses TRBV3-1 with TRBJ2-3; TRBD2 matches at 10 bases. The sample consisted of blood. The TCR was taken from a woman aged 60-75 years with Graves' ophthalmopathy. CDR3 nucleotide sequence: TGTGCCAGCAGGGAAACTAGCGGGGTTCCAGATACGCAGTATTTT. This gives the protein CASRETSGVPDTQYF.